One and the same sample provided the 10 T cell receptor beta chains below, sequenced in a study of blood T cell repertoires in COVID-19. The repertoire was sequenced with immunoSEQ multiplex PCR; TCRdb's copy has only in-frame clones and lacks some. This sample yields some 300,000 clones, of which about 90% are seen a single time; approximately 1.8% belongs to the top ten. Sequencing was done on a sample of peripheral blood. The receptors originated from a woman in her twenties or thirties with COVID-19, enrolled during active disease.

The J gene is TRBJ2-7, the V gene TRBV21-1; the table's D call TRBD2 went unverified against the DNA. TRBV21-1 is deemed a pseudogene. The CDR3 is 17 amino acids. This CDR3 is CASSPRSRGGGSYEQYF. The CDR3 DNA follows: TGTGCCAGCAGCCCCCGTAGTCGCGGGGGGGGCTCCTACGAGCAGTACTTC.

The rearrangement links TRBV10-1 to TRBJ1-6, with D tentatively TRBD1 (6 bases). From germline, CDR1 is WNHNN and CDR2 SYGVQD (reference sequence). CDR3 length equals 18 residues. V lost 10 bases and J lost 7, with 29 bases in between. The CDR3 region is CAKTDRTLLRGLNSPLHF. The CDR3 DNA sequence: TGCGCCAAGACCGACAGGACCCTACTTAGGGGTCTAAATTCACCCCTCCACTTT.

This clone has only a few counts. The V and J genes are TRBV6-2 or TRBV6-3 and TRBJ1-1; D gene unclear. In germline, CDR1 is MNHEY, CDR2 SVGEGT. This CDR3 is 12 amino acids long. Trimming stripped 6 bases from V and 4 bases from J, with 9 bases between. The CDR3 sequence is CASSRPVTEAFF. Here the CDR3 DNA reads TGTGCCAGCAGCCGTCCCGTCACTGAAGCTTTCTTT.

This clone has a single count. The CDR3 region has the DNA TGTGCCAGCAGCCCTGGTCGGGGGGATGAAGCTTTCTTT. The encoded protein is CASSPGRGDEAFF. The V and J genes are TRBV14 and TRBJ1-1; a weak D match, TRBD1 (5 bases). With 4 bases removed from V and 7 bases from J, the gap between germline ends came to 13 bases. This CDR3 has 13 amino acids. CDR1 SGHDN and CDR2 FVKESK come from the germline V gene.

The genes are TRBV29-1 and TRBJ1-3; D unclear. In germline, CDR1 is SQVTM, CDR2 ANQGSEA. The CDR3 has 13 amino acids. The germline V and J ends were trimmed by 0 bases and 4 bases, with 7 bases remaining between them. The CDR3 DNA is TGCAGCGTTGAAGAGGCTCAGGGAAACACCATATATTTT. The encoded protein is CSVEEAQGNTIYF.

J is TRBJ2-2 and V is TRBV2, with D possibly TRBD1 on 5 matching bases. Germline CDR1 SNHLY, CDR2 FYNNEI. The length of the CDR3 is 15 residues. V was pared by 5 bases and J by 0 bases, with 10 bases between. The CDR3 sequence is CASSRTRPNTGELFF. CDR3 sequence (DNA): TGTGCCAGCAGTCGGACAAGACCGAACACCGGGGAGCTGTTTTTT.

The gene calls are TRBV4-2 and TRBJ2-7; TRBD1 matches at 7 bases. The better agreement between TRBJ2-1 and the DNA end casts doubt on the J call. The germline V gene has CDR1 LGHNA and CDR2 YNFKEQ. The CDR3 is 16 amino acids. The CDR3 DNA sequence: TGTGCCAGCAGCCAACCCATCAAAGACAGGGCAAATGAGCAGTTCTTC. This translates into CASSQPIKDRANEQFF.

This chain connects TRBV11-3 to TRBJ2-5; 10 bases line up with TRBD1. This CDR3 contains 15 residues. Trimming at V came to 2 bases and at J to 5 bases, leaving 5 bases not matched to a gene. Germline CDR1 and CDR2: SGHNT and YENEEA. The CDR3 sequence is CASSLSGQGRETQYF. The CDR3 DNA reads TGTGCCAGCAGCTTATCGGGACAGGGGCGGGAGACCCAGTACTTC.

V usage is TRBV2 and J usage is TRBJ1-4; D remains ambiguous. Germline CDR1 reads SNHLY; CDR2 reads FYNNEI. V lost 5 bases to trimming and J lost 6 bases, with 13 bases between them. There are 14 residues in the CDR3. CDR3 region: CASSNENSHEKLFF. CDR3 DNA: TGTGCCAGCAGTAACGAGAACAGCCATGAAAAACTGTTTTTT.

CDR3 sequence: CATSDPRDSYGYTF. CDR3 nucleotide sequence: TGTGCCACCAGTGATCCCCGGGACAGCTATGGCTACACCTTC. V and J are TRBV24-1 and TRBJ1-2; 7 bases are shared with TRBD1. Looked up from germline, CDR1 is KGHDR and CDR2 is SFDVKD. CDR3 length: 14 residues. V dropped 3 bases and J dropped 4; count of bases not matched to a gene: 4.